These 26 T cell receptor beta chains share one sample of origin, sequenced in a study of blood T cell repertoires in COVID-19. The method was immunoSEQ multiplex PCR; TCRdb's version includes in-frame clones alone and lacks a portion of them. The sample comprises 310,000 or so clones, about 90% of which are singletons, and less than 6% rests with the top ten. Sequenced input: PBMCs or T cells enriched from blood (not recorded which). The source of these receptors is a woman aged 25 to 39 who had recovered from COVID-19.

The chain couples TRBV6-5 to TRBJ1-2, with D possibly TRBD1 on 6 matching bases. Germline lookup yields CDR1 MNHEY and CDR2 SVGAGI. V gave up 7 bases and J gave up 6 bases, with 21 bases separating them. The CDR3 is 15 residues long. CDR3 sequence reads: CASTPVQGKGNGYTF. CDR3 DNA sequence: TGTGCCAGCACCCCCGTCCAGGGGAAAGGGAATGGCTACACCTTC.

This CDR3 is CASSQEESLYNEQFF. The CDR3 coding sequence is TGCGCCAGCAGCCAAGAGGAGTCCCTATACAATGAGCAGTTCTTC. V gene TRBV4-1 combines with J gene TRBJ2-1; D is ambiguous. This CDR3 spans 15 amino acids. The V gene's germline CDR1 is MGHRA and CDR2 YSYEKL. V dropped 0 bases and J dropped 4 bases, with 10 bases sitting between them.

The gene calls are TRBV7-8 and TRBJ2-6, with 9 bases aligning to TRBD1. V gave up 2 bases and J gave up 0 bases; unmatched junction bases: 11. Per germline, CDR1 SGHVS and CDR2 FQNEAQ. CDR3 length equals 20 residues. CDR3 nucleotides: TGTGCCAGCAGCTTAAGGGCTGGGACAGGGTCCCTCTCTGGGGCCAACGTCCTGACTTTC. This translates into CASSLRAGTGSLSGANVLTF.

The chain carries TRBV2 and TRBJ1-3; D is uncertain. Germline lookup yields CDR1 SNHLY and CDR2 FYNNEI. V was cut by 7 bases and J by 0 bases, with 13 bases left in between. The CDR3 runs 15 residues. In DNA form, the CDR3 reads TGTGCCAGCATCAGACGGGAAAACTCTGGAAACACCATATATTTT. Translation: CASIRRENSGNTIYF. The full variable domain, rest sourced from reference TRBV2 and TRBJ1-3, is EPEVTQTPSHQVTQMGQEVILRCVPISNHLYFYWYRQILGQKVEFLVSFYNNEISEKSEIFDDQFSVERPDGSNFTLKIRSTKLEDSAMYFCASIRRENSGNTIYFGEGSWLTVV.

The CDR3 DNA sequence: TGTGCCAGCAGGACTAGAGAGGGGAGAGACATTCAGTACTTC. Translated, it gives CASRTREGRDIQYF. This chain uses TRBV6-5 with TRBJ2-4; D possibly corresponds to TRBD2 (6 bases). Looked up from germline, CDR1 is MNHEY and CDR2 is SVGAGI. The CDR3 loop spans 14 amino acids. V lost 6 bases and J lost 8, with 17 bases in between.

This clone came up a few times. V usage is TRBV6-5 and J usage is TRBJ1-1; D unresolved. CDR1 is MNHEY and CDR2 is SVGAGI in the germline V gene. The CDR3 is 11 amino acids. The V gene lost 7 bases and the J gene lost 6 bases, with 9 bases spanning the gap. The CDR3 loop reads CASTTGAEAFF. The CDR3 DNA follows: TGTGCCAGCACCACCGGGGCTGAAGCTTTCTTT.

The rearrangement uses TRBV7-8 and TRBJ1-5; perhaps TRBD1 as D (6 bases). V lost 4 bases and J lost 5, with 18 bases in between. The CDR3 totals 16 residues. Germline CDR1 is SGHVS and CDR2 is FQNEAQ. CDR3 DNA sequence: TGTGCCAGCAGCTATACAGGGTCAACAGCTTATCAGCCCCAGCATTTT. Translation gives CASSYTGSTAYQPQHF.

In its sample, this clone was seen many times. The gene calls are TRBV19 and TRBJ1-1, with D maybe TRBD1 (6 bases). There are 15 residues in the CDR3. Germline lookup yields CDR1 LNHDA and CDR2 SQIVND (reference sequence). The ends were cut back, 7 bases at V and 5 bases at J, with 20 bases in the middle. The CDR3 coding sequence is TGTGCCAGTACCCCGATGGCGGGGGCGAGAACTGAAGCTTTCTTT. Translation: CASTPMAGARTEAFF.

In its sample, this clone was seen once. The rearrangement joins TRBV27 to TRBJ2-2, with TRBD2 matching 9 bases. The CDR3 is made up of 14 amino acids. Germline V gives CDR1 MNHEY, CDR2 SMNVEV (reference sequence). V trimming: 5 bases; J trimming: 6 bases; junction bases outside the gene matches: 4. CDR3 bases: TGTGCCAGCAGTGCCGGACTAGCGCCCGGGGAGCTGTTTTTT. Encoded protein: CASSAGLAPGELFF.

The chain links TRBV6-5 to TRBJ1-2; the D is unclear. V was shortened by 8 bases and J by 8 bases, with 12 bases between the two germline ends. This CDR3 comprises 11 residues. CDR1 and CDR2 (germline): MNHEY, SVGAGI. The CDR3 is CASWREIGYTF. CDR3 nucleotide sequence: TGTGCCAGCTGGAGGGAGATCGGCTACACCTTC.

The chain links TRBV15 to TRBJ2-1; TRBD2 agrees at 9 bases. CDR1 LNHNV and CDR2 YYDKDF come from the germline V gene (reference sequence). V was pared by 5 bases and J by 6 bases, with 8 bases of the junction left unmatched. This CDR3 has 15 residues. This chain's CDR3 is CATSGTSGSGNEQFF. CDR3 DNA sequence: TGTGCCACCAGCGGTACTAGCGGGTCGGGCAATGAGCAGTTCTTC.

The DNA for the CDR3 is TGCGCCAGCAGCTTGACTGGGCGTGAGCAGTTCTTC. Protein product: CASSLTGREQFF. This chain uses TRBV5-1 with TRBJ2-1; D gene ambiguous. This CDR3 is 12 amino acids long. The germline gives CDR1 SGHRS, CDR2 YFSETQ. V was shortened by 1 base and J by 9 bases, with 8 bases between the two germline ends.

The chain has TRBV30 and TRBJ2-7, with 10 bases aligning to TRBD2. The length of the CDR3 is 14 residues. Germline V gene sequence: CDR1 GTSNPN, CDR2 SVGIG (reference sequence). Losses at the gene ends were 5 bases for V and 2 bases for J; bases not matched to a gene: 6. The CDR3 DNA follows: TGTGCCTGGTCCAAGCGGGGGGGCACCTACGAGCAGTACTTC. Translated, it gives CAWSKRGGTYEQYF.

J is TRBJ1-2 and V is TRBV25-1; D may be TRBD1 (5 bases). The CDR3 is made up of 14 amino acids. V lost 8 bases and J lost 0, with 13 bases in between. The germline V gene has CDR1 MGHDK and CDR2 SYGVNS. The CDR3 DNA reads TGTGCCAGCGGCCAGGGATTCGCTAACTATGGCTACACCTTC. The encoded protein is CASGQGFANYGYTF.

The CDR3 bases are TGTGCCGGGAACAGGGGACAGGGAGAATCTGAAGCTTTCTTT. Protein: CAGNRGQGESEAFF. The V and J genes are TRBV5-8 and TRBJ1-1, with TRBD1 matching 9 bases. The CDR3 runs 14 residues. Germline V gives CDR1 SGHTS, CDR2 YDEGEE. After removal of 10 bases from V and 6 bases from J, the junction contained 13 bases not matched to a gene.

V is TRBV2 and J is TRBJ1-6; a possible D gene is TRBD1 (5 bases). CDR3 length: 14 amino acids. Between the trimmed V and J ends, which lost 4 bases and 7 bases, there was a span of 11 bases. Germline V gives CDR1 SNHLY, CDR2 FYNNEI. The CDR3 loop reads CASSGSRGNSPLHF. In nucleotides, the CDR3 is TGTGCCAGCAGTGGAAGTAGGGGAAATTCACCCCTCCACTTT.

The chain links TRBV6-2 or TRBV6-3 to TRBJ2-3; D gene ambiguous. CDR1 is MNHEY and CDR2 is SVGEGT in the germline V gene. The CDR3 covers 15 residues. The V end was cut by 2 bases, the J end by 2 bases, with 11 bases between. Here the CDR3 DNA reads TGTGCCAGCAGTTACCAACACCGTCACACAGATACGCAGTATTTT. The encoded protein is CASSYQHRHTDTQYF.

The rearrangement joins TRBV28 to TRBJ1-5, with TRBD1 as a possible D gene (5 bases). Germline V gene lookup returns CDR1 MDHEN and CDR2 SYDVKM. The CDR3 runs to 14 residues. The V gene lost 3 bases and the J gene lost 6 bases, with 12 bases spanning the gap. This chain's CDR3 is CASSFQGSGQPQHF. The CDR3 DNA is TGTGCCAGCAGTTTCCAGGGATCCGGTCAGCCCCAGCATTTT.

In nucleotides, the CDR3 is TGTGCCAGCAGCGCTGGATGGGGGCGCCTGGGCTATGGCTACACCTTC. Translation: CASSAGWGRLGYGYTF. The genes are TRBV9 and TRBJ1-2, with D maybe TRBD1 (6 bases). Trimming removed 3 bases at V and 4 bases at J, with 19 bases between. This CDR3 comprises 16 residues. CDR1 SGDLS and CDR2 YYNGEE come from the germline V gene.

The rearrangement joins TRBV11-2 to TRBJ1-6; D is unresolved. Trimming cost V 3 bases and J 10 bases, with 16 bases left between them. The CDR3 consists of 15 residues. Germline CDR1 and CDR2: SGHAT and FQNNGV. The CDR3 region is CASSLETGWASPLHF. For the CDR3, the DNA is TGTGCCAGCAGCTTGGAGACGGGGTGGGCATCACCCCTCCACTTT.

The CDR3 DNA follows: TGCGCCAGCAGTATTCGGGGACAGGGCTCTGGAAACACCATATATTTT. Its protein is CASSIRGQGSGNTIYF. The chain employs TRBV5-1 and TRBJ1-3; 9 positions agree with TRBD1. The trim removed 5 bases at V and 0 bases at J, leaving 6 bases unmatched. This CDR3 has 16 amino acids. Germline V lookup: CDR1 SGHRS, CDR2 YFSETQ. The variable domain in full, completed from reference TRBV5-1 and TRBJ1-3, reads KAGVTQTPRYLIKTRGQQVTLSCSPISGHRSVSWYQQTPGQGLQFLFEYFSETQRNKGNFPGRFSGRQFSNSRSEMNVSTLELGDSALYLCASSIRGQGSGNTIYFGEGSWLTVV.

This clone was seen a handful of times. The chain is built from TRBV7-9 and TRBJ1-6; D gene uncertain. Germline assignment: CDR1 SEHNR and CDR2 FQNEAQ (reference sequence). The CDR3 spans 14 residues. Trimming stripped 1 base from V and 7 bases from J, with 8 bases between. CDR3 amino acids: CASSLEAGNSPLHF. DNA for the CDR3: TGTGCCAGCAGCTTAGAGGCGGGAAATTCACCCCTCCACTTT.

This chain uses TRBV3-1 (or the pseudogene TRBV3-2) with TRBJ1-1, with a tentative D call TRBD1 (5 bases). Per the germline V gene, CDR1 is LGHDT and CDR2 is YNNKEL (reference sequence). This CDR3 contains 14 residues. The V end was cut by 4 bases, the J end by 2 bases, with 11 bases between. The CDR3 sequence: CASSPYGQNTEAFF. The CDR3 region has the DNA TGTGCCAGCAGCCCCTACGGACAAAACACTGAAGCTTTCTTT.

CDR3 sequence reads: CASSTTGGLRGYTF. CDR3 DNA: TGTGCCAGCAGTACGACAGGGGGCTTACGTGGCTACACCTTC. This chain joins TRBV6-5 and TRBJ1-2; 10 bases fit TRBD1. Unmatched junction bases numbered 7, after V lost 5 bases and J lost 7 bases. This CDR3 has 14 residues. Germline V lookup: CDR1 MNHEY, CDR2 SVGAGI.

This chain connects TRBV5-6 to TRBJ2-7; TRBD2 might be the D (7 bases). This CDR3 contains 13 residues. Germline CDR1 is SGHDT and CDR2 is YYEEEE. CDR3 residues: CALQLGGAEEQYF. CDR3 nucleotide sequence: TGTGCTCTGCAATTAGGGGGGGCTGAGGAGCAGTACTTC.

The chain employs TRBV29-1 and TRBJ2-7; tentative D call: TRBD2 (7 bases). The germline CDR1 and CDR2 sequences are SQVTM and ANQGSEA. The CDR3 sequence is 14 residues long. V was pared by 4 bases and J by 0 bases, with 13 bases between. CDR3 sequence: CSVGGGRSSYEQYF. The CDR3, as DNA: TGCAGCGTTGGGGGGGGCCGTAGCTCCTACGAGCAGTACTTC.